These 29 T cell receptor beta chains share one sample of origin, sequenced in a study of beta chain features in type 1 diabetes. No cognate antigen is known for these TCRs. General observations from the study: There was a moderate but significant shortening of TCRB CDR3s in all four CD4+ subsets of Type 1 diabetes patients.

The isolated RNA, all of it, was reverse transcribed, so expressed TCRB transcripts were what got sequenced. Clones were read by immunoSEQ multiplex PCR, and TCRdb kept only the in-frame ones, dropping some. Altogether over 100,000 clones are present, about 17% being singletons, with the ten largest covering about 2.1%. The sample taken for sequencing was central memory CD4+ T cells from blood. These receptor sequences come from a man aged 25 to 45 with type 1 diabetes.

The genes are TRBV7-2 and TRBJ2-1; TRBD2 agrees at 8 bases. The CDR3 sequence is 14 residues long. Germline loops: CDR1 SGHTA, CDR2 FQGNSA. V lost 2 bases, J lost 5 bases, and 2 bases stayed unmatched. Written as DNA, the CDR3 is TGTGCCAGCAGCTTAAGCGGGGGAGACAATGAGCAGTTCTTC. Residues: CASSLSGGDNEQFF. Supplemented by reference TRBV7-2 and TRBJ2-1, the full variable domain reads GAGVSQSPSNKVTEKGKDVELRCDPISGHTALYWYRQSLGQGLEFLIYFQGNSAPDKSGLPSDRFSAERTGGSVSTLTIQRTQQEDSAVYLCASSLSGGDNEQFFGPGTRLTVL.

The sample holds a few counts of this clone. The gene calls are TRBV10-3 and TRBJ1-6; no reliable D call. This CDR3 comprises 9 residues. Trimming left V 8 bases short and J 12 bases short, with 5 bases between. The germline gives CDR1 ENHRY, CDR2 SYGVKD. The CDR3 spells CAIELPLHF. CDR3 nucleotide sequence: TGTGCCATCGAGTTACCCCTCCACTTT.

The chain uses TRBV27 and TRBJ1-6; 7 positions agree with TRBD1. Losses at the gene ends were 9 bases for V and 0 bases for J; bases not matched to a gene: 14. This CDR3 comprises 18 residues. The germline V gene encodes CDR1 MNHEY and CDR2 SMNVEV (reference sequence). The CDR3 reads CASSPGTAFSSYNSPLHF. The CDR3 DNA reads TGTGCCAGTTCTCCGGGGACAGCCTTCAGCTCCTATAATTCACCCCTCCACTTT.

This clone occurred a few times. The chain uses TRBV5-6 and TRBJ2-1, with 7 bases matching TRBD1. V shed 1 base and J 13 bases; nucleotides not matched to a gene: 5. This CDR3 comprises 12 residues. CDR1 is SGHDT, CDR2 YYEEEE, per germline. The CDR3 DNA follows: TGTGCCAGCAGCTTGACAGACAGGGACCAGTTCTTC. As protein: CASSLTDRDQFF.

This chain connects TRBV6-5 to TRBJ1-6; the D gene is possibly TRBD1 (6 bases). The germline gives CDR1 MNHEY, CDR2 SVGAGI. The V gene lost 4 bases and the J gene lost 8 bases, with 9 bases spanning the gap. This CDR3 region has 13 residues. CDR3 in amino acids: CASSLPGDSPLHF. In DNA form, the CDR3 reads TGTGCCAGCAGTTTGCCAGGGGATTCACCCCTCCACTTT.

This rearrangement joins TRBV6-1 to TRBJ1-5; 10 bases are a match to TRBD1. Germline values: CDR1 MNHNS, CDR2 SASEGT. The CDR3 covers 15 residues. Losses at the gene ends were 5 bases for V and 4 bases for J; bases not matched to a gene: 5. CDR3 nucleotide sequence: TGTGCCAGCAGTACCCGGACAGGGGGGAATCAGCCCCAGCATTTT. Protein sequence: CASSTRTGGNQPQHF.

The rearrangement joins TRBV9 to TRBJ2-4; D may be TRBD2 (5 bases). Germline CDR1 and CDR2: SGDLS and YYNGEE. The germline V and J ends were trimmed by 2 bases and 2 bases, with 8 bases remaining between them. The CDR3 totals 14 residues. CDR3 protein: CASSVSDSKNIQYF. DNA of the CDR3: TGTGCCAGCAGCGTTTCGGACTCCAAAAACATTCAGTACTTC.

Many counts were recorded for this clone. Additional DNA sequences in this sample encode the identical CDR3. The chain combines TRBV29-1 with TRBJ1-3; D gene unclear. V lost 3 bases to trimming and J lost 0 bases, with 6 bases between them. Germline V CDR1 and CDR2: SQVTM, ANQGSEA. This CDR3 spans 13 amino acids. CDR3 sequence (DNA): TGCAGCGTTGAGGCTGGCTCTGGAAACACCATATATTTT. It is translated as CSVEAGSGNTIYF. Variable domain in full (rest from reference TRBV29-1 and TRBJ1-3): SAVISQKPSRDICQRGTSLTIQCQVDSQVTMMFWYRQQPGQSLTLIATANQGSEATYESGFVIDKFPISRPNLTFSTLTVSNMSPEDSSIYLCSVEAGSGNTIYFGEGSWLTVV.

Note on this clone: A far more abundant clone sits one base away, making this likely a read error. The rearrangement uses TRBV11-3 and TRBJ2-7, with 9 bases aligning to TRBD1. The CDR3 runs 15 residues. Germline CDR1 reads SGHNT; CDR2 reads YENEEA. DNA of the CDR3: TGTGCCAGCAGCGTAGAAGGGACAGGGAGTAACGAGCAGTACTTC. Amino acid sequence: CASSVEGTGSNEQYF.

The V call is TRBV6-1, the J call TRBJ1-5, with D possibly being TRBD1 (6 bases). CDR1 and CDR2 (germline): MNHNS, SASEGT. The CDR3 loop spans 18 amino acids. Trimming took 1 base from V and 9 from J, leaving 25 bases between them. CDR3 sequence: CASSEGRDGGLRYRPQHF. CDR3 sequence (DNA): TGTGCCAGCAGTGAAGGCCGCGATGGGGGCCTACGCTATCGGCCCCAGCATTTT.

This clone was counted a few times. V and J are TRBV10-3 and TRBJ2-1, with TRBD1 matching 11 bases. The CDR3 totals 15 residues. The germline V gene has CDR1 ENHRY and CDR2 SYGVKD. Losses at the gene ends were 8 bases for V and 9 bases for J; bases not matched to a gene: 12. The chain's CDR3 is CAIAPRGQGAGEQFF. DNA of the CDR3: TGTGCCATCGCCCCACGAGGACAGGGGGCGGGTGAGCAGTTCTTC.

This clone was picked up a small number of times. This chain joins TRBV28 and TRBJ2-4, with D possibly called TRBD1 or TRBD2 (5 bases each). CDR1 and CDR2 from the germline V gene are MDHEN and SYDVKM. The CDR3 is made up of 11 amino acids. V was pared by 8 bases and J by 10 bases, with 12 bases between. The CDR3 here is CASRIEGIQYF. The CDR3 DNA follows: TGTGCCAGCCGCATCGAGGGGATTCAGTACTTC.

This chain joins TRBV10-3 and TRBJ2-7; D unclear. The germline CDR1 and CDR2 sequences are ENHRY and SYGVKD. V gave up 3 bases and J gave up 0 bases, with 12 bases separating them. There are 15 residues in the CDR3. The CDR3 nucleotides are TGTGCCATCAGTGACCCGACGGCTAGCTCCTACGAGCAGTACTTC. Its translation: CAISDPTASSYEQYF.

The chain carries TRBV7-3 and TRBJ1-6; 8 bases align to TRBD1. V was pared by 5 bases and J by 7 bases, with 7 bases of the junction left unmatched. This CDR3 spans 15 amino acids. CDR1 SGHTA and CDR2 FQGTGA come from the germline V gene. The DNA for the CDR3 is TGTGCCAGCAGCATGAACCAGGGGGCCAATTCACCCCTCCACTTT. Its translation: CASSMNQGANSPLHF. Together with reference TRBV7-3 and TRBJ1-6, the CDR3 gives the full variable domain: GAGVSQTPSNKVTEKGKYVELRCDPISGHTALYWYRQSLGQGPEFLIYFQGTGAADDSGLPNDRFFAVRPEGSVSTLKIQRTERGDSAVYLCASSMNQGANSPLHFGNGTRLTVT.

This clone was seen more than once but under ten times. The rearrangement uses TRBV7-3 and TRBJ2-3; no reliable D call. CDR1 and CDR2 from the germline V gene are SGHTA and FQGTGA. Deletions cut 0 bases from V and 10 bases from J, with 11 bases between. CDR3 size: 13 residues. CDR3 DNA sequence: TGTGCCAGCAGCTTAACAACCAGGTCGCCGCAGTATTTT. Translation: CASSLTTRSPQYF.

This clone was detected a few times. The chain links TRBV5-4 to TRBJ2-7; D is perhaps TRBD2 (6 bases). Per the germline V gene, CDR1 is SGHNT and CDR2 is YYREEE (reference sequence). V was clipped by 4 bases and J by 10 bases, with 24 bases between them. The CDR3 contains 15 residues. The CDR3 nucleotides are TGTGCCAGCAGCCCTGGCGGGGCTAGCACTCCACAACAGTACTTC. This gives the protein CASSPGGASTPQQYF.

This clone was counted only a few times. The V call is TRBV27, the J call TRBJ2-3, with 7 positions matching TRBD1. J gave up 2 bases and V 3 bases, and 8 bases lay outside the gene matches. This CDR3 spans 16 amino acids. The germline CDR1 and CDR2 sequences are MNHEY and SMNVEV (reference sequence). CDR3 loop: CASSLRQGVITDTQYF. In DNA, the CDR3 is TGTGCCAGCAGTTTGCGACAGGGAGTAATCACAGATACGCAGTATTTT.

V usage is TRBV5-6 and J usage is TRBJ1-6, with D possibly being TRBD1 (5 bases). Trimming took off 3 bases at V and 2 bases at J, with 18 bases between the two ends. CDR1 and CDR2 (germline): SGHDT, YYEEEE. The CDR3 consists of 18 residues. CDR3 region: CASSWDGTRGAYNSPLHF. In nucleotides, the CDR3 is TGTGCCAGCAGCTGGGATGGGACCCGAGGAGCCTATAATTCACCCCTCCACTTT.

The rearrangement uses TRBV2 and TRBJ2-7, with D hard to call. V was cut by 2 bases and J by 5 bases, with 4 bases left in between. Germline V gene data show CDR1 as SNHLY and CDR2 as FYNNEI. This CDR3 is built from 11 residues. The CDR3 coding sequence is TGTGCCAGCAGTGAAATGGACGAGCAGTACTTC. Protein product: CASSEMDEQYF. Looking up the rest from reference TRBV2 and TRBJ2-7 gives the full variable domain: EPEVTQTPSHQVTQMGQEVILRCVPISNHLYFYWYRQILGQKVEFLVSFYNNEISEKSEIFDDQFSVERPDGSNFTLKIRSTKLEDSAMYFCASSEMDEQYFGPGTRLTVT.

This clone has a handful of counts. The chain links TRBV6-5 to TRBJ2-5, with 9 positions matching TRBD1. V dropped 6 bases and J dropped 5; count of bases not matched to a gene: 4. This CDR3 is built from 13 residues. CDR1 MNHEY and CDR2 SVGAGI come from the germline V gene. The CDR3 nucleotides read TGTGCCAGCAGCCCGACAGGGGGTGAGACCCAGTACTTC. Protein sequence: CASSPTGGETQYF.

This chain uses TRBV7-8 with TRBJ1-5; D remains unclear. Germline CDR1 is SGHVS and CDR2 is FQNEAQ. The V and J ends lost 8 bases and 4 bases respectively, with 12 bases between them. The CDR3 totals 13 residues. CDR3 protein: CASGRTGNQPQHF. CDR3 in DNA: TGTGCCAGCGGACGGACGGGGAATCAGCCCCAGCATTTT.

This clone has more than one count but fewer than ten. V usage is TRBV6-5 and J usage is TRBJ2-6; D is uncertain. Looked up from germline, CDR1 is MNHEY and CDR2 is SVGAGI. This CDR3 is built from 15 residues. V lost 10 bases and J lost 2, with 15 bases in between. CDR3: CATLPIGAGANVLTF. The CDR3 DNA is TGTGCCACCCTCCCCATTGGGGCTGGGGCCAACGTCCTGACTTTC.

CDR3 amino acids: CASSLGQSNQPQHF. For the CDR3, the DNA is TGTGCCAGCAGCTTAGGACAGTCCAATCAGCCCCAGCATTTT. J is TRBJ1-5 and V is TRBV7-9; a weak D match, TRBD1 (5 bases). CDR3 length equals 14 residues. CDR1 and CDR2 (germline): SEHNR, FQNEAQ (reference sequence). V was clipped by 1 base and J by 3 bases, with 7 bases between them.

This rearrangement joins TRBV13 to TRBJ2-7, with 9 nucleotides matching TRBD2. After removal of 5 bases from V and 1 base from J, the junction contained 3 bases not matched to a gene. The CDR3 is 14 amino acids. Per germline, CDR1 PRHDT and CDR2 FYEKMQ (reference sequence). The CDR3 DNA follows: TGTGCCAGCAGCCTGACTAGCGGATCCTACGAGCAGTACTTC. Translated, it gives CASSLTSGSYEQYF.

The V gene is TRBV7-2, the J gene TRBJ1-6, with TRBD1 identical over 10 bases. The CDR3 runs to 16 residues. From germline, CDR1 is SGHTA and CDR2 FQGNSA. Trimming removed 5 bases from V and 7 bases from J; junction bases left unmatched: 8. This CDR3 is CASSVPGQGLNSPLHF. The CDR3, as DNA: TGTGCCAGCAGCGTGCCGGGACAGGGGCTAAATTCACCCCTCCACTTT.

This clone was counted only a few times. At one end the junction does not follow the germline gene, possibly because of a read error. This rearrangement joins TRBV5-1 to TRBJ1-1; TRBD1 matches 7 bases. This CDR3 contains 14 residues. Germline V gives CDR1 SGHRS, CDR2 YFSETQ. The CDR3 spells CASSLNRGAGEAFF. For the CDR3, the DNA is TGTGCCAGCAGCTTGAACAGGGGAGCTGGTGAAGCTTTCTTT. The variable domain in full, completed from reference TRBV5-1 and TRBJ1-1, reads KAGVTQTPRYLIKTRGQQVTLSCSPISGHRSVSWYQQTPGQGLQFLFEYFSETQRNKGNFPGRFSGRQFSNSRSEMNVSTLELGDSALYLCASSLNRGAGEAFFGQGTRLTVV.

The rearrangement joins TRBV4-3 to TRBJ1-3, with D possibly matching TRBD1 (5 bases). The length of the CDR3 is 17 residues. Trimming took 1 base from V and 4 from J, leaving 17 bases between them. CDR1 and CDR2 (germline): LGHNA, YSLEER. CDR3 nucleotides: TGCGCCAGCAGCCAAGTACCCTCTGGGGGTGGAGGAAACACCATATATTTT. This translates into CASSQVPSGGGGNTIYF.

The table lists this clone with a few counts. The chain couples TRBV13 to TRBJ2-7, with 10 bases identical to TRBD1. Germline V gene sequence: CDR1 PRHDT, CDR2 FYEKMQ (reference sequence). V lost 4 bases and J lost 7; bases outside the gene matches: 7. There are 14 residues in the CDR3. The CDR3 loop is CASSSRDRGPEQYF. CDR3 DNA sequence: TGTGCCAGCAGCTCCCGGGACAGGGGTCCGGAGCAGTACTTC.

This sequence joins TRBV5-1 and TRBJ2-1, with D possibly matching TRBD2 (6 bases). V was trimmed by 7 bases and J by 4 bases, leaving 6 bases between them. The germline CDR1 and CDR2 sequences are SGHRS and YFSETQ. The CDR3 is 11 residues long. The CDR3 region is CASAGYNEQFF. The CDR3 nucleotides read TGCGCCAGCGCGGGGTACAATGAGCAGTTCTTC.